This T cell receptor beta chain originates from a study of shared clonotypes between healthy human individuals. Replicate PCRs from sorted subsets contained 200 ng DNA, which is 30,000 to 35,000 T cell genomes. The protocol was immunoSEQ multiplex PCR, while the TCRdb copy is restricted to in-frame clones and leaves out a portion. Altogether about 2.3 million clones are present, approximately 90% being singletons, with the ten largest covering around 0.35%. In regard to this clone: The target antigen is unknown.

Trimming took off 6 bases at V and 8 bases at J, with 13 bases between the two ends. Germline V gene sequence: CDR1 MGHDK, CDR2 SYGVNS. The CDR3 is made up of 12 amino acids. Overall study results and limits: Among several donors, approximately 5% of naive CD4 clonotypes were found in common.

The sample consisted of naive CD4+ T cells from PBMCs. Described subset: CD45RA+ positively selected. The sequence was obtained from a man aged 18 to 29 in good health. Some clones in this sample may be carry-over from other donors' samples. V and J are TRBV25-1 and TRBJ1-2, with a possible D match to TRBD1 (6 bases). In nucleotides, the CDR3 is TGTGCCAGCAGCACAGGGCTCGACGGCTACACCTTC. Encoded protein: CASSTGLDGYTF.